These 20 T cell receptor beta chains were all obtained from the same sample, sequenced in a study of identifying expanded T cells in peripheral blood. Assay used: immunoSEQ multiplex PCR; TCRdb lists only in-frame clones, some missing. The table shows over 75,000 clones, with about nine tenths occurring only once. What was sequenced was blood. These receptors were obtained from a person aged 18 to 75 in good health.

The chain uses TRBV6-5 and TRBJ2-7, with a possible D match to TRBD1 (5 bases). Per the germline V gene, CDR1 is MNHEY and CDR2 is SVGAGI. Between the trimmed V and J ends, which lost 5 bases and 2 bases, there was a span of 16 bases. There are 15 residues in the CDR3. In nucleotides, the CDR3 is TGTGCCAGCAGTCGTGGACACCCTCCCGCCTACGAGCAGTACTTC. This encodes CASSRGHPPAYEQYF.

This chain uses TRBV11-3 with TRBJ2-1, with 10 bases matching TRBD2. The CDR3 extends over 15 amino acids. CDR1 and CDR2 (germline): SGHNT, YENEEA. With 4 bases clipped from V and 10 bases from J, the junction kept 10 bases outside the gene matches. The CDR3 bases are TGTGCCAGCAGCTCCGGGACTAGCGATACTCAGGAGCAGTTCTTC. Its translation is CASSSGTSDTQEQFF.

This clone appeared a few times. The chain links TRBV7-2 to TRBJ1-1; perhaps TRBD1 as D (6 bases). Germline-derived CDR1 and CDR2 are SGHTA and FQGNSA. The V gene lost 5 bases and the J gene lost 10 bases, with 17 bases spanning the gap. The CDR3 totals 13 residues. CDR3 sequence (DNA): TGTGCCAGCAGCCAATCGGGGGGCTCAGGAGCTTTCTTT. Its translation is CASSQSGGSGAFF.

This clone has a handful of counts. V and J are TRBV27 and TRBJ2-7, with D perhaps matching TRBD2 (5 bases). V shed 6 bases and J shed 5 bases, with 20 bases lying between them. The CDR3 has 15 amino acids. From germline, CDR1 is MNHEY and CDR2 SMNVEV (reference sequence). CDR3 nucleotide sequence: TGTGCCAGCAGGAGAGACCGGAGGCTCCTGGACGAGCAGTACTTC. This codes for CASRRDRRLLDEQYF.

The J gene is TRBJ2-1, the V gene TRBV5-4, with 7 bases matching TRBD1. V was clipped by 5 bases and J by 0 bases; unmatched bases: 8. There are 16 residues in the CDR3. Germline CDR1 reads SGHNT; CDR2 reads YYREEE (reference sequence). The CDR3 DNA is TGTGCCAGCAGAACCGGGACAGCCTACTCCTACAATGAGCAGTTCTTC. It encodes CASRTGTAYSYNEQFF.

The chain joins TRBV29-1 to TRBJ2-5; tentative D call: TRBD1 (6 bases). This CDR3 has 13 residues. Germline V gene data show CDR1 as SQVTM and CDR2 as ANQGSEA. Trimming took 4 bases from V and 4 from J, leaving 13 bases between them. DNA for the CDR3: TGCAGCGTTGCGAGCAGGGGATCAGAGACCCAGTACTTC. Encoded protein: CSVASRGSETQYF.

This sequence joins TRBV6-1 and TRBJ1-5; 7 nucleotides align to TRBD1. With 1 base clipped from V and 7 bases from J, the junction kept 4 bases outside the gene matches. This CDR3 is 14 amino acids long. The germline CDR1 and CDR2 sequences are MNHNS and SASEGT. This CDR3 is CASSEGQGRQPQHF. The CDR3 bases are TGTGCCAGCAGTGAAGGACAGGGAAGACAGCCCCAGCATTTT.

The V gene is TRBV10-3, the J gene TRBJ1-1; the D is unclear. Trimming took off 6 bases at V and 1 base at J, with 12 bases between the two ends. Germline lookup yields CDR1 ENHRY and CDR2 SYGVKD. CDR3 length: 14 amino acids. CDR3 region: CAISDRRENTEAFF. CDR3 sequence (DNA): TGTGCCATCAGCGATCGACGGGAGAACACTGAAGCTTTCTTT.

This chain's CDR3 is CASSRGRSGANVLTF. CDR3 nucleotides: TGTGCCAGCAGCAGAGGTCGGTCTGGGGCCAACGTCCTGACTTTC. The gene calls are TRBV5-6 and TRBJ2-6; no clear D. Germline loops: CDR1 SGHDT, CDR2 YYEEEE. Trimming pared 4 bases from V and 1 base from J, leaving 9 bases between. The CDR3 has 15 residues.

The J gene is TRBJ2-2, the V gene TRBV9; tentative D call: TRBD2 (6 bases). V was clipped by 3 bases and J by 2 bases, with 14 bases between them. Germline V gene lookup returns CDR1 SGDLS and CDR2 YYNGEE. The CDR3 consists of 16 residues. The DNA of the CDR3 is TGTGCCAGCAGCGAGGCCCTGGGGGGTAACACCGGGGAGCTGTTTTTT. Encoded protein: CASSEALGGNTGELFF.

This clone has a single count. The CDR3 spells CASTRDGSSYEQYF. The CDR3 coding sequence is TGCGCCAGCACCCGGGACGGTAGCTCCTACGAGCAGTACTTC. J is TRBJ2-7 and V is TRBV5-1; D may be TRBD1 or TRBD2 (5 bases each). Trimming pared 6 bases from V and 0 bases from J, leaving 13 bases between. The CDR3 has 14 residues. Germline assignment: CDR1 SGHRS and CDR2 YFSETQ. Using reference TRBV5-1 and TRBJ2-7 for the parts outside the CDR3, the full variable domain is KAGVTQTPRYLIKTRGQQVTLSCSPISGHRSVSWYQQTPGQGLQFLFEYFSETQRNKGNFPGRFSGRQFSNSRSEMNVSTLELGDSALYLCASTRDGSSYEQYFGPGTRLTVT.

This chain joins TRBV15 and TRBJ1-2, with TRBD1 matching 8 bases. CDR1 is LNHNV and CDR2 is YYDKDF in the germline V gene (reference sequence). The V gene end was trimmed by 3 bases and the J gene end by 6 bases; junction bases not matched to a gene: 6. The CDR3 spans 14 residues. The CDR3 DNA reads as TGTGCCACCAGCAGCGCCGGACAGGGAAATGGCTACACCTTC. Translated, it gives CATSSAGQGNGYTF.

The J gene is TRBJ2-1, the V gene TRBV7-9; TRBD2 matches 16 bases. The CDR3 loop spans 15 amino acids. Germline V lookup: CDR1 SEHNR, CDR2 FQNEAQ (reference sequence). V lost 4 bases and J lost 11; bases outside the gene matches: 5. The CDR3 nucleotides read TGTGCCAGCAGCTCCCCGGGACTAGCGGGGGGGAAGCAGTTCTTC. This codes for CASSSPGLAGGKQFF. Filled out from reference TRBV7-9 and TRBJ2-1, the complete variable domain reads DTGVSQNPRHKITKRGQNVTFRCDPISEHNRLYWYRQTLGQGPEFLTYFQNEAQLEKSRLLSDRFSAERPKGSFSTLEIQRTEQGDSAMYLCASSSPGLAGGKQFFGPGTRLTVL.

This chain connects TRBV6-1 to TRBJ2-6, with a weak D call TRBD1 (6 bases). V dropped 3 bases and J dropped 0 bases, with 9 bases sitting between them. The CDR3 is 16 residues long. From germline, CDR1 is MNHNS and CDR2 SASEGT. The CDR3 DNA reads TGTGCCAGCAGTGAGTTGGACAGCTCTGGGGCCAACGTCCTGACTTTC. Residues: CASSELDSSGANVLTF.

The chain has TRBV5-4 and TRBJ2-3, with D unresolved. In germline, CDR1 is SGHNT, CDR2 YYREEE (reference sequence). This CDR3 spans 14 amino acids. With 2 bases removed from V and 1 base from J, the gap between germline ends came to 8 bases. The CDR3: CASSFGSRTDTQYF. The CDR3 coding sequence is TGTGCCAGCAGCTTCGGCAGCCGCACAGATACGCAGTATTTT.

The chain links TRBV4-1 to TRBJ1-5, with D maybe TRBD1 (5 bases). Germline CDR1 MGHRA, CDR2 YSYEKL. The CDR3 contains 13 residues. V was trimmed by 3 bases and J by 4 bases, leaving 7 bases between them. CDR3 region: CASSQAGNQPQHF. In DNA, the CDR3 is TGCGCCAGCAGCCAGGCAGGGAATCAGCCCCAGCATTTT.

The CDR3 region is CASSLDLGKNTEAFF. The CDR3 DNA is TGTGCCAGCAGCTTGGATCTGGGGAAAAACACTGAAGCTTTCTTT. The rearrangement links TRBV5-4 to TRBJ1-1; D unclear. This CDR3 region has 15 residues. CDR1 and CDR2 (germline): SGHNT, YYREEE (reference sequence). The V and J ends lost 0 bases and 2 bases respectively, with 11 bases between them.

The rearrangement uses TRBV7-9 and TRBJ2-3; D remains unclear. Germline V gives CDR1 SEHNR, CDR2 FQNEAQ (reference sequence). The CDR3 consists of 14 residues. Trimming removed 2 bases at V and 5 bases at J, with 11 bases between. The CDR3 is CASSLNSGRDTQYF. DNA for the CDR3: TGTGCCAGCAGCTTAAATTCGGGCAGAGATACGCAGTATTTT.

The V gene is TRBV9, the J gene TRBJ2-3, with 8 bases fitting TRBD1. From germline, CDR1 is SGDLS and CDR2 YYNGEE. V gave up 7 bases and J gave up 5 bases; unmatched junction bases: 9. The CDR3 totals 14 residues. The CDR3 DNA sequence: TGTGCCAGCGGGGCTGGCGGGACAGGAGATACGCAGTATTTT. Its translation is CASGAGGTGDTQYF.

The rearrangement uses TRBV9 and TRBJ2-3, with a tentative D call TRBD2 (5 bases). Looked up from germline, CDR1 is SGDLS and CDR2 is YYNGEE. V was cut by 0 bases and J by 8 bases, with 10 bases left in between. The length of the CDR3 is 13 residues. CDR3 loop: CASSVDGVRTQYF. In DNA, the CDR3 is TGTGCCAGCAGCGTAGACGGGGTGCGTACGCAGTATTTT.